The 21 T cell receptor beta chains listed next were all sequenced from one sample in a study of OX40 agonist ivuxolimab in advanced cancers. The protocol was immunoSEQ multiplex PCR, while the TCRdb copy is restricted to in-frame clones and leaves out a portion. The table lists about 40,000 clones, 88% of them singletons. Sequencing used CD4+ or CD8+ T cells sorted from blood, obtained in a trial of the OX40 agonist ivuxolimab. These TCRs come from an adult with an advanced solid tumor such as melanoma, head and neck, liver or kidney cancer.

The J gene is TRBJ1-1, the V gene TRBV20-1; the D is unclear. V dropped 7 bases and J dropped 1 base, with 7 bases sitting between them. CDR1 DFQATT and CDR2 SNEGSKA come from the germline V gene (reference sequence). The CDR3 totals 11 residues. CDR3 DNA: TGCAGTGGAGGCGGGAACACTGAAGCTTTCTTT. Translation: CSGGGNTEAFF.

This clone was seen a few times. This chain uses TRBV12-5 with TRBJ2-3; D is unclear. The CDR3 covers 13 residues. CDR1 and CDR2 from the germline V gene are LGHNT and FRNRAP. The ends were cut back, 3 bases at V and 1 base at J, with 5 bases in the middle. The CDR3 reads CASGFSRTDTQYF. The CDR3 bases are TGTGCTAGTGGTTTTTCCCGCACAGATACGCAGTATTTT.

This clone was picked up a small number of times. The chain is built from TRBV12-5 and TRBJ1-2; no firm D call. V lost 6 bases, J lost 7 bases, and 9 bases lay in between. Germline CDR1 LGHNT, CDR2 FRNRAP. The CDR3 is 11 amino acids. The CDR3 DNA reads TGTGCTAGTGGGGTTCTGGGTGGCTACACCTTC. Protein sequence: CASGVLGGYTF.

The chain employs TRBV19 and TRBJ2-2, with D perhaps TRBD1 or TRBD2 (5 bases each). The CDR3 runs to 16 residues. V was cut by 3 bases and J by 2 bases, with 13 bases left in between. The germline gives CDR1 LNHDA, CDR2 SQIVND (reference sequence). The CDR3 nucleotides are TGTGCCAGTAGTATTTTGTGGGACGGCAACACCGGGGAGCTGTTTTTT. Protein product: CASSILWDGNTGELFF.

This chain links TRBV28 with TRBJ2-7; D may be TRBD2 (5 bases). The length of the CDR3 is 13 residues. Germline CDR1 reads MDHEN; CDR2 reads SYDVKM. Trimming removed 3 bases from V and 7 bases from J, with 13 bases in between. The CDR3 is CASSFGEPREQYF. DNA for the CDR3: TGTGCCAGCAGTTTTGGGGAGCCGCGGGAGCAGTACTTC. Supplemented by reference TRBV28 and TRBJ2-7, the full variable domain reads DVKVTQSSRYLVKRTGEKVFLECVQDMDHENMFWYRQDPGLGLRLIYFSYDVKMKEKGDIPEGYSVSREKKERFSLILESASTNQTSMYLCASSFGEPREQYFGPGTRLTVT.

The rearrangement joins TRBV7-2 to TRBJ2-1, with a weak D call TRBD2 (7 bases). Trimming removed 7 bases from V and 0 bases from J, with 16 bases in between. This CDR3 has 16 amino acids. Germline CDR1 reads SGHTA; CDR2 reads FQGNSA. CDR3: CASTGPGGSSYNEQFF. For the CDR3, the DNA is TGTGCCAGCACCGGACCGGGGGGCAGCTCCTACAATGAGCAGTTCTTC.

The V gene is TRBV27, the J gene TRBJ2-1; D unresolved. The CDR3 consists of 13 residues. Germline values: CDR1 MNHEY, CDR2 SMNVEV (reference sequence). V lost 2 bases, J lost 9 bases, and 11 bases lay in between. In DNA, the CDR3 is TGTGCCAGCAGTTTAGGGCTTAAGGGTGAGCAGTTCTTC. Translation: CASSLGLKGEQFF.

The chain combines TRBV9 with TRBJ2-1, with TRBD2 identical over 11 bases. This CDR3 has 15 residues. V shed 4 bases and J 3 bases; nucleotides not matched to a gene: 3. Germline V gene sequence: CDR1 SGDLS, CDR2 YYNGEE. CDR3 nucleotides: TGTGCCAGCAGCCTCGGACTAGCGGGCTACAATGAGCAGTTCTTC. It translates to CASSLGLAGYNEQFF.

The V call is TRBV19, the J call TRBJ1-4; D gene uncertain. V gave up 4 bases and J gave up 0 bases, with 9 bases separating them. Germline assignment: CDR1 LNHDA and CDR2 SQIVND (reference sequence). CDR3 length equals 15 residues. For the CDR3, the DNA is TGTGCCAGTAGTAACACAGCTACAACTAATGAAAAACTGTTTTTT. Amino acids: CASSNTATTNEKLFF.

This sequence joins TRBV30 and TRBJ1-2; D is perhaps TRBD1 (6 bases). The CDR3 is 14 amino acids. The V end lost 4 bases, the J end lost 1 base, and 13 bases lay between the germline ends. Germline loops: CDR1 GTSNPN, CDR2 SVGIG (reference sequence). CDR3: CAWTAGTYNYGYTF. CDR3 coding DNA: TGTGCCTGGACCGCCGGGACATATAACTATGGCTACACCTTC. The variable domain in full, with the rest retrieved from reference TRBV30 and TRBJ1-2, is SQTIHQWPATLVQPVGSPLSLECTVEGTSNPNLYWYRQAAGRGLQLLFYSVGIGQISSEVPQNLSASRPQDRQFILSSKKLLLSDSGFYLCAWTAGTYNYGYTFGSGTRLTVV.

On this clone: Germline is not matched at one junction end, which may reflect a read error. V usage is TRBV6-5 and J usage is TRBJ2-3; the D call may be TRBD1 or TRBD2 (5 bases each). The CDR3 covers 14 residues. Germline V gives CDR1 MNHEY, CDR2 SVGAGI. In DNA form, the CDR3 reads TGTGCCAGCAGTAACTCGCCGGGACCAGATACGCAGTATTTT. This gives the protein CASSNSPGPDTQYF.

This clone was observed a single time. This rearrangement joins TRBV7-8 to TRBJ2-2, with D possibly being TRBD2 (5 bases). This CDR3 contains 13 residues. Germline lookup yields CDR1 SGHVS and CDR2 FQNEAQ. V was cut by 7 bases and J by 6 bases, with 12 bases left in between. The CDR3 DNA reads TGTGCCAGCACCCACCGCGGGTCCGGGGAGCTGTTTTTT. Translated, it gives CASTHRGSGELFF.

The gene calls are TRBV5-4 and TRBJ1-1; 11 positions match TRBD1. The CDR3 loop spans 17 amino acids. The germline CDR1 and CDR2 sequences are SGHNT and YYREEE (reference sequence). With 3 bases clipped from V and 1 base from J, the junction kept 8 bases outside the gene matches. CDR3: CASSSLGQGDPNTEAFF. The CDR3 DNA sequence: TGTGCCAGCAGCTCCCTGGGACAGGGGGACCCGAACACTGAAGCTTTCTTT.

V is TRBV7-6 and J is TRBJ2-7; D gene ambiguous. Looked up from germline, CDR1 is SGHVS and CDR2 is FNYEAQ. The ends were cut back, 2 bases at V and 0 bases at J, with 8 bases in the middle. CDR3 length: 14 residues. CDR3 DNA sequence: TGTGCCAGCAGCTTAAGGAGTGCCTCCTACGAGCAGTACTTC. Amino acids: CASSLRSASYEQYF.

The DNA of the CDR3 is TGTGCCAGCAGTGAAGAGAGAGCTACAGACCCGAACACTGAAGCTTTCTTT. It is translated as CASSEERATDPNTEAFF. The J gene is TRBJ1-1, the V gene TRBV6-1; D gene uncertain. The length of the CDR3 is 17 residues. Between the trimmed V and J ends, which lost 1 base and 1 base, there was a span of 16 bases. The germline V gene has CDR1 MNHNS and CDR2 SASEGT.

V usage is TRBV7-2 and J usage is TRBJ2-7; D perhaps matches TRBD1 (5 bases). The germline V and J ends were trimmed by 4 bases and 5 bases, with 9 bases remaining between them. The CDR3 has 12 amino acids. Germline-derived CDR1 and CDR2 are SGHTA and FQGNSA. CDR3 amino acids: CASSWGRDEQYF. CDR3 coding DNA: TGTGCCAGCAGCTGGGGCCGGGACGAGCAGTACTTC.

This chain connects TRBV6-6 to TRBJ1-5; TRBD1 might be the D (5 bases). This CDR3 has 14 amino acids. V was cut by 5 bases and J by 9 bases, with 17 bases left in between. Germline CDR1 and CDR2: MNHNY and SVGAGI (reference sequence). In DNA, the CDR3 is TGTGCCAGCAGTCCCTGGAGGGTCAGGGCGCCCCAGCATTTT. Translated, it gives CASSPWRVRAPQHF.

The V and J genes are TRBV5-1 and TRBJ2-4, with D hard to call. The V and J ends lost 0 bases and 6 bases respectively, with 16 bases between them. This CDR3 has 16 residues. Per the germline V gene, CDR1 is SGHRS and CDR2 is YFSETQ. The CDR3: CASSLEGRTPINIQYF. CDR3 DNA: TGCGCCAGCAGCTTGGAAGGCAGAACCCCTATAAACATTCAGTACTTC.

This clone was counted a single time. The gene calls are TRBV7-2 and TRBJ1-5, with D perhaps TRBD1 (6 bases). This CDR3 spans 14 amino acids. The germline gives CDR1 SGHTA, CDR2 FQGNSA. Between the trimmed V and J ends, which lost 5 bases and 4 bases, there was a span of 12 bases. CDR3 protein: CASSDGQPNQPQHF. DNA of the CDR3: TGTGCCAGCAGCGACGGACAGCCAAATCAGCCCCAGCATTTT.

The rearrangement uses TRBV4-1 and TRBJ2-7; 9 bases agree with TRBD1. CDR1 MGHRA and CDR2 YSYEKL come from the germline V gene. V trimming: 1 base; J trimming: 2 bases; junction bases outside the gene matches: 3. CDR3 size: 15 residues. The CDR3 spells CASSQGTGGAYEQYF. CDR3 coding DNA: TGCGCCAGCAGCCAAGGAACAGGGGGCGCCTACGAGCAGTACTTC.

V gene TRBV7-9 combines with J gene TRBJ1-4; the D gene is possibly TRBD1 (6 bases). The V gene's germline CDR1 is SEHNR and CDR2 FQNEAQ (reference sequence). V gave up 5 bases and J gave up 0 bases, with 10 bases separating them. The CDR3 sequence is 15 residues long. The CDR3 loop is CASSPTGPTNEKLFF. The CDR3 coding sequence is TGTGCCAGCAGCCCAACAGGGCCAACTAATGAAAAACTGTTTTTT.